A single TCR beta chain is shown here with its context. Germline assignment: CDR1 SGHTA and CDR2 FQGTGA. V lost 2 bases to trimming and J lost 2 bases, with 9 bases between them. The CDR3 spans 14 residues. These data originate in a study of CD8 T cells in Susac syndrome. With random hexamers, 0.5 to 1 ug RNA was reverse transcribed. Amplification of TCR beta CDR3 spanned 54 Vbeta and 13 Jbeta via immunoSEQ multiplex PCR. From the immunoSEQ multiplex PCR reads, TCRdb called clonotypes with MiXCR, one entry per CDR3 protein. The data show approximately 220,000 distinct CDR3 sequences, with 80% to 95% seen just once and roughly 0.15% held by the top ten.

The sequenced material came from CD8+ T cells from PBMCs. The rearrangement uses TRBV7-3 and TRBJ1-1; D is ambiguous. The source of this sequence is a human donor with multiple sclerosis. CDR3 in amino acids: CASSLSATNTEAFF. DNA for the CDR3: TGTGCCAGCAGCTTATCGGCTACCAACACTGAAGCTTTCTTT.